Sequencing of this TCR beta chain was carried out in a study of blood T cell repertoires in COVID-19. Study details: There were acute and convalescent COVID-19 samples, and they came from the United States, Italy and Spain. T cells, B-cell-depleted T cells, or PBMCs supplied cDNA or gDNA.

Trimming removed 2 bases from V and 4 bases from J, with 8 bases in between. CDR3 size: 13 residues. In the original analysis: Reference gene primer amplification in the assay estimated nucleated cell counts. The assay was immunoSEQ multiplex PCR, and TCRdb's table has in-frame clones only and misses some. V, J and clone size are taken as reported in that table, and D and trimming were inferred from the DNA itself. The sample has 110,000 or so clones; 80% to 90% are singletons. The gene calls are TRBV12-3 or TRBV12-4 and TRBJ1-1, with D perhaps matching TRBD1 (6 bases). The TCR originated in a man between 65 and 80 years old with active or convalescent COVID-19. The sequenced sample was peripheral blood. CDR3 nucleotide sequence: TGTGCCAGCAGTTTATTAGGGGGCACTGAAGCTTTCTTT. It specifies CASSLLGGTEAFF.